A single sample is the source of the 19 T cell receptor beta chains below, sequenced in a study of blood T cell repertoires in COVID-19. Measured with immunoSEQ multiplex PCR; TCRdb has only the in-frame clones, and not every one. The table lists 120,000 to 150,000 clones, roughly 89% of them singletons. The sample taken for sequencing was peripheral blood. Receptors were obtained from a human donor in a cohort sampled during active COVID-19.

The V call is TRBV7-9, the J call TRBJ1-2, with D perhaps matching TRBD1 (6 bases). Germline CDR1 SEHNR, CDR2 FQNEAQ (reference sequence). The CDR3 contains 13 residues. Trimming shortened V by 6 bases and J by 6 bases, and 14 bases separated the two germline ends. The CDR3, as DNA: TGTGCCAGCAGATCTACAGGGAATCATGGCTACACCTTC. Protein: CASRSTGNHGYTF.

In regard to this clone: At the DNA level, this CDR3 is encoded by other sequences in the same sample as well. The chain has TRBV5-1 and TRBJ2-3; D gene uncertain. The CDR3 has 11 residues. The ends were cut back, 0 bases at V and 6 bases at J, with 2 bases in the middle. The germline V gene encodes CDR1 SGHRS and CDR2 YFSETQ. CDR3 nucleotide sequence: TGCGCCAGCAGCTTGGCTGATACGCAGTATTTT. Translated, it gives CASSLADTQYF.

This clone was detected ten times or more. The chain carries TRBV24-1 and TRBJ2-1, with D unresolved. There are 16 residues in the CDR3. Looked up from germline, CDR1 is KGHDR and CDR2 is SFDVKD. The V end lost 7 bases, the J end lost 6 bases, and 21 bases lay between the germline ends. CDR3 in DNA: TGTGCCACCAGACCCCCGGGTGTCGACGCGCTCAATGAGCAGTTCTTC. As protein: CATRPPGVDALNEQFF.

The chain links TRBV7-8 to TRBJ2-4, with 10 bases that match TRBD2. V lost 5 bases to trimming and J lost 3 bases; unmatched junction nucleotides: 10. Germline-derived CDR1 and CDR2 are SGHVS and FQNEAQ. The CDR3 totals 17 residues. The CDR3, as DNA: TGTGCCAGCAGCCCCATTGGACTAGCGGACTTCAAAAACATTCAGTACTTC. Translation gives CASSPIGLADFKNIQYF.

The chain links TRBV6-5 to TRBJ1-2, with D uncertain. Germline assignment: CDR1 MNHEY and CDR2 SVGAGI. The CDR3 consists of 14 residues. V was clipped by 0 bases and J by 3 bases, with 8 bases between them. The CDR3 DNA follows: TGTGCCAGCAGTTACTCGAGCGGGGACTATGGCTACACCTTC. Its translation: CASSYSSGDYGYTF.

The chain links TRBV5-1 to TRBJ1-1; 7 bases align to TRBD1. Germline CDR1 SGHRS, CDR2 YFSETQ. Trimming took 4 bases from V and 2 from J; bases not matched to a gene: 11. There are 16 residues in the CDR3. CDR3 loop: CASSRALQGLNTEAFF. The CDR3 DNA sequence: TGCGCCAGCAGCCGCGCGTTACAGGGGCTAAACACTGAAGCTTTCTTT.

This chain joins TRBV5-1 and TRBJ1-1, with a weak D call TRBD1 (6 bases). The CDR3 has 15 residues. Germline lookup yields CDR1 SGHRS and CDR2 YFSETQ. Trimming took 4 bases from V and 5 from J, leaving 18 bases between them. CDR3 amino acids: CASSRDRDMVTEAFF. The CDR3 DNA is TGCGCCAGCAGCAGAGACCGGGACATGGTGACTGAAGCTTTCTTT.

Written as DNA, the CDR3 is TGTGCCAGCAGTGAGATCAGGGACATTGATAGCAATCAGCCCCAGCATTTT. Amino acids: CASSEIRDIDSNQPQHF. V and J are TRBV6-1 and TRBJ1-5; weak D call: TRBD1 (6 bases). CDR1 is MNHNS, CDR2 SASEGT, per germline. The V end was cut by 3 bases, the J end by 0 bases, with 15 bases between. This CDR3 spans 17 amino acids.

The chain uses TRBV13 and TRBJ2-7; TRBD1 aligns across 8 bases. Per germline, CDR1 PRHDT and CDR2 FYEKMQ (reference sequence). The V gene end was trimmed by 1 base and the J gene end by 1 base; junction bases not matched to a gene: 3. The CDR3 runs to 15 residues. This CDR3 is CASSLVGQASYEQYF. In nucleotides, the CDR3 is TGTGCCAGCAGCTTAGTGGGACAGGCTTCCTACGAGCAGTACTTC.

The J gene is TRBJ2-5, the V gene TRBV9, with D perhaps matching TRBD2 (5 bases). The germline V gene encodes CDR1 SGDLS and CDR2 YYNGEE. The CDR3 has 14 residues. V was cut by 3 bases and J by 0 bases, with 9 bases left in between. CDR3 in amino acids: CASSGGLNQETQYF. The CDR3 DNA sequence: TGTGCCAGCAGCGGCGGACTCAACCAAGAGACCCAGTACTTC.

The V gene is TRBV15, the J gene TRBJ2-3; 11 bases line up with TRBD2. Trimming at V came to 0 bases and at J to 0 bases, leaving 5 bases not matched to a gene. The V gene's germline CDR1 is LNHNV and CDR2 YYDKDF (reference sequence). This CDR3 comprises 18 residues. As DNA, the CDR3 is TGTGCCACCAGCAGAGATCTAGCGGGGGGATCTAGCACAGATACGCAGTATTTT. Its translation is CATSRDLAGGSSTDTQYF.

The count of this clone is one. This chain joins TRBV4-3 and TRBJ1-6, with a possible D match to TRBD1 (6 bases). This CDR3 comprises 15 residues. The germline V and J ends were trimmed by 11 bases and 7 bases, with 21 bases remaining between them. Looked up from germline, CDR1 is LGHNA and CDR2 is YSLEER. CDR3 amino acids: CAPQTAAGENSPLHF. The DNA of the CDR3 is TGCGCCCCCCAGACCGCCGCAGGGGAGAATTCACCCCTCCACTTT.

The V call is TRBV13, the J call TRBJ2-3; D perhaps matches TRBD2 (6 bases). Trimming shortened V by 6 bases and J by 3 bases, and 22 bases separated the two germline ends. Per the germline V gene, CDR1 is PRHDT and CDR2 is FYEKMQ (reference sequence). The length of the CDR3 is 17 residues. CDR3 DNA sequence: TGTGCCAGCAGGCCAGACTCTAGCGCAGCGTATACAGATACGCAGTATTTT. Protein: CASRPDSSAAYTDTQYF. Full variable domain (rest looked up from reference TRBV13 and TRBJ2-3): AAGVIQSPRHLIKEKRETATLKCYPIPRHDTVYWYQQGPGQDPQFLISFYEKMQSDKGSIPDRFSAQQFSDYHSELNMSSLELGDSALYFCASRPDSSAAYTDTQYFGPGTRLTVL.

This CDR3 is CASSLRGGLAFSGELFF. In DNA, the CDR3 is TGCGCCAGCAGCTTGAGAGGGGGACTAGCGTTTTCCGGGGAGCTGTTTTTT. The chain employs TRBV5-1 and TRBJ2-2; 10 nucleotides line up with TRBD2. Looked up from germline, CDR1 is SGHRS and CDR2 is YFSETQ. The V segment lost 1 base and the J segment 6 bases; nucleotides outside the gene matches: 9. The CDR3 is made up of 17 amino acids.

The CDR3 DNA sequence: TGTGCCAGCAACCTGGCCCTAGGCACCGGGGAGCTGTTTTTT. It is translated as CASNLALGTGELFF. V usage is TRBV6-5 and J usage is TRBJ2-2, with D uncertain. The CDR3 spans 14 residues. Trimming removed 7 bases at V and 4 bases at J, with 13 bases between. Germline V gene sequence: CDR1 MNHEY, CDR2 SVGAGI.

This sequence joins TRBV28 and TRBJ1-5; D is unresolved. This CDR3 has 14 residues. Trimming pared 2 bases from V and 0 bases from J, leaving 5 bases between. Per germline, CDR1 MDHEN and CDR2 SYDVKM. The CDR3 protein is CASSLGDSNQPQHF. The DNA of the CDR3 is TGTGCCAGCAGTTTAGGAGATAGCAATCAGCCCCAGCATTTT.

This clone was seen more than once but under ten times. The chain joins TRBV7-9 to TRBJ1-1, with D hard to call. The V end was cut by 2 bases, the J end by 5 bases, with 9 bases between. This CDR3 spans 13 amino acids. Germline V gene sequence: CDR1 SEHNR, CDR2 FQNEAQ (reference sequence). The CDR3 nucleotides are TGTGCCAGCAGCTTACTTTTCTCGACTGAAGCTTTCTTT. Amino acids: CASSLLFSTEAFF. The whole variable domain, filled in from reference TRBV7-9 and TRBJ1-1, reads DTGVSQNPRHKITKRGQNVTFRCDPISEHNRLYWYRQTLGQGPEFLTYFQNEAQLEKSRLLSDRFSAERPKGSFSTLEIQRTEQGDSAMYLCASSLLFSTEAFFGQGTRLTVV.

This chain uses TRBV10-3 with TRBJ1-1; no definite D call. The CDR3 is 11 residues long. Between the trimmed V and J ends, which lost 8 bases and 8 bases, there was a span of 12 bases. CDR1 and CDR2 (germline): ENHRY, SYGVKD. The CDR3 coding sequence is TGTGCCATCTCGGCCCGGGAGGAAGCTTTCTTT. It translates to CAISAREEAFF.

The chain uses TRBV3-1 (or the pseudogene TRBV3-2) and TRBJ1-5; 8 bases map to TRBD1. This CDR3 is built from 21 residues. The ends lost 4 bases at V and 0 bases at J; junction bases unmatched: 20. Germline V gene sequence: CDR1 LGHDT, CDR2 YNNKEL (reference sequence). CDR3 nucleotides: TGTGCCAGCAGCCCTCCCTTTGACAGGGGCCCTACCCTGAATAGCAATCAGCCCCAGCATTTT. This sequence encodes CASSPPFDRGPTLNSNQPQHF.